The 13 T cell receptor beta chains given below trace back to one sample, sequenced in a study of OX40 agonist ivuxolimab in advanced cancers. Method: immunoSEQ multiplex PCR; TCRdb's copy keeps in-frame clones and lacks some. The sample shows 45,000 to 50,000 clones, 80% to 90% of them seen only once. Sample: CD4+ or CD8+ T cells sorted from blood, taken in a trial of the OX40 agonist ivuxolimab. The origin of the receptors is an adult with an advanced solid tumor such as melanoma, head and neck, liver or kidney cancer.

The chain uses TRBV2 and TRBJ1-2, with 7 bases lining up with TRBD1. Looked up from germline, CDR1 is SNHLY and CDR2 is FYNNEI. J lost 4 bases, V lost 4 bases, and 3 bases had no gene match. The CDR3 consists of 13 residues. The CDR3 loop is CASSAGGSYGYTF. In DNA, the CDR3 is TGTGCCAGCAGTGCAGGGGGTAGCTATGGCTACACCTTC.

V usage is TRBV4-1 and J usage is TRBJ2-1; no reliable D call. Germline CDR1 MGHRA, CDR2 YSYEKL. V gave up 2 bases and J gave up 0 bases, with 26 bases separating them. The CDR3 loop spans 21 amino acids. The CDR3 sequence is CASSQQSLPAPVPSSYNEQFF. The CDR3 DNA sequence: TGCGCCAGCAGCCAACAATCTCTCCCAGCCCCTGTCCCGAGCTCCTACAATGAGCAGTTCTTC.

This clone was seen only once. The rearrangement uses TRBV7-6 and TRBJ1-2, with D uncertain. This CDR3 spans 13 amino acids. Germline assignment: CDR1 SGHVS and CDR2 FNYEAQ. The V gene lost 1 base and the J gene lost 7 bases, with 10 bases spanning the gap. The CDR3 bases are TGTGCCAGCAGCTTAGGGGGAGGTGGTGGCTACACCTTC. Translation gives CASSLGGGGGYTF.

This chain links TRBV9 with TRBJ2-2; D possibly corresponds to TRBD2 (6 bases). Germline V gene sequence: CDR1 SGDLS, CDR2 YYNGEE. This CDR3 is built from 16 residues. Trimming stripped 0 bases from V and 4 bases from J, with 13 bases between. CDR3 protein: CASSVGGGVGTGELFF. The CDR3 coding sequence is TGTGCCAGCAGCGTAGGAGGAGGGGTCGGCACCGGGGAGCTGTTTTTT.

This clone was counted a single time. This chain uses TRBV16 with TRBJ1-1, with D unresolved. V gave up 0 bases and J gave up 7 bases, with 12 bases separating them. The CDR3 length is 14 residues. From germline, CDR1 is KGHSY and CDR2 FQNENV. CDR3 region: CASSQSGGVGEAFF. In nucleotides, the CDR3 is TGTGCCAGCAGCCAATCGGGAGGCGTCGGTGAAGCTTTCTTT.

This clone was seen a single time. V and J are TRBV10-3 and TRBJ1-2; the D gene is possibly TRBD1 (6 bases). Trimming pared 0 bases from V and 8 bases from J, leaving 13 bases between. The germline V gene encodes CDR1 ENHRY and CDR2 SYGVKD. This CDR3 comprises 14 residues. The CDR3 sequence: CAISESTGASGYTF. The CDR3 bases are TGTGCCATCAGTGAGTCGACGGGGGCTTCGGGCTACACCTTC.

The rearrangement joins TRBV10-1 to TRBJ2-2; D is undetermined. The CDR3 has 13 amino acids. The V gene lost 0 bases and the J gene lost 7 bases, with 6 bases spanning the gap. Per germline, CDR1 WNHNN and CDR2 SYGVQD (reference sequence). CDR3: CASSESGVGELFF. The CDR3 coding sequence is TGCGCCAGCAGTGAGTCTGGGGTCGGGGAGCTGTTTTTT.

This rearrangement joins TRBV6-6 to TRBJ1-2; D gene uncertain. This CDR3 has 13 residues. The ends were cut back, 5 bases at V and 5 bases at J, with 12 bases in the middle. CDR1 and CDR2 from the germline V gene are MNHNY and SVGAGI (reference sequence). The chain's CDR3 is CASSPGVGYGYTF. CDR3 sequence (DNA): TGTGCCAGCAGTCCAGGCGTGGGGTATGGCTACACCTTC.

The CDR3 bases are TGTGCCAGCAGCCTCGGGACAGGACTTAACACCGGGGAGCTGTTTTTT. Its protein is CASSLGTGLNTGELFF. This sequence joins TRBV7-9 and TRBJ2-2; 8 bases line up with TRBD1. After removal of 5 bases from V and 2 bases from J, the junction contained 7 bases not matched to a gene. The CDR3 is made up of 16 amino acids. The germline gives CDR1 SEHNR, CDR2 FQNEAQ (reference sequence).

The chain links TRBV19 to TRBJ1-2, with D maybe TRBD1 (5 bases). Germline CDR1 LNHDA, CDR2 SQIVND (reference sequence). The CDR3 runs 14 residues. V was trimmed by 3 bases and J by 1 base, leaving 9 bases between them. The CDR3 region is CASSIRQLNYGYTF. The CDR3 DNA reads as TGTGCCAGTAGTATTCGACAGCTTAACTATGGCTACACCTTC. Filled out from reference TRBV19 and TRBJ1-2, the complete variable domain reads DGGITQSPKYLFRKEGQNVTLSCEQNLNHDAMYWYRQDPGQGLRLIYYSQIVNDFQKGDIAEGYSVSREKKESFPLTVTSAQKNPTAFYLCASSIRQLNYGYTFGSGTRLTVV.

The chain recombines TRBV6-1 with TRBJ2-7; 11 bases align to TRBD1. The CDR3 consists of 13 residues. Germline V CDR1 and CDR2: MNHNS, SASEGT. V was clipped by 9 bases and J by 4 bases; unmatched bases: 5. The CDR3 protein is CASGDRGSYEQYF. The CDR3 bases are TGTGCCAGTGGGGACAGGGGGTCGTACGAGCAGTACTTC.

A note on this clone: A junction end diverges from the germline sequence, so it may reflect a read error. This chain joins TRBV7-7 and TRBJ2-5, with 8 positions matching TRBD2. There are 14 residues in the CDR3. The V gene's germline CDR1 is SSHAT and CDR2 FNYEAQ (reference sequence). The CDR3 region has the DNA TGTGCTAGCAGCACCGGGACTAGTGGGGAGACCCAGTACTTC. Its translation: CASSTGTSGETQYF.

This rearrangement joins TRBV6-5 to TRBJ2-7; TRBD1 is a possible D gene (6 bases). This CDR3 has 13 amino acids. V lost 5 bases, J lost 0 bases, and 8 bases lay in between. The germline CDR1 and CDR2 sequences are MNHEY and SVGAGI. Here the CDR3 DNA reads TGTGCCAGCAGTGCAGGGGCCTCCTACGAGCAGTACTTC. This codes for CASSAGASYEQYF.